This T cell receptor beta chain appears in the sequencing data of a study of T-cell reconstitution after alpha-beta-depleted transplantation in children. Preparation of the TCRbeta library involved a method that used unique molecular identifiers. TCRdb recomputed calls from the PCR reads with MiXCR, one row per CDR3 protein. The sample carries hundreds of thousands of distinct CDR3 sequences, around 9.6% recorded once. The germline V gene encodes CDR1 SEHNR and CDR2 FQNEAQ (reference sequence). This CDR3 is 13 amino acids long. Deletions cut 5 bases from V and 5 bases from J, with 10 bases between. This sequence originates from a human donor who donated a stem cell graft to a child with SCID. V is TRBV7-9 and J is TRBJ1-5, with D possibly being TRBD1 (6 bases). The sample was PBMCs from the stem cell graft donor, taken from the stem cell graft. CDR3 DNA: TGTGCCAGCAGCGAGGGGGATTATCAGCCCCAGCATTTT. This sequence encodes CASSEGDYQPQHF. Full variable domain (remainder filled in from reference TRBV7-9 and TRBJ1-5): DTGVSQNPRHKITKRGQNVTFRCDPISEHNRLYWYRQTLGQGPEFLTYFQNEAQLEKSRLLSDRFSAERPKGSFSTLEIQRTEQGDSAMYLCASSEGDYQPQHFGDGTRLSIL.